One and the same sample provided the 23 T cell receptor beta chains below, sequenced in a study of blood T cell repertoires in COVID-19. Profiled with immunoSEQ multiplex PCR; TCRdb holds only in-frame clones, not every one. The sample records around 150,000 clones, over 80% being singletons. Sequenced: peripheral blood. All receptors come from a woman aged 80 or older with active or convalescent COVID-19.

This clone has a single count. The rearrangement uses TRBV7-2 and TRBJ2-5; 8 bases are shared with TRBD2. The germline gives CDR1 SGHTA, CDR2 FQGNSA. The CDR3 has 16 amino acids. V dropped 0 bases and J dropped 1; count of bases not matched to a gene: 4. The CDR3 DNA reads TGTGCCAGCAGCTTAGCGCGACGGGGGGGCCAAGAGACCCAGTACTTC. Translated: CASSLARRGGQETQYF.

This chain joins TRBV2 and TRBJ2-2; TRBD1 matches 7 bases. CDR1 and CDR2 from the germline V gene are SNHLY and FYNNEI. The CDR3 has 14 amino acids. V was pared by 1 base and J by 6 bases, with 2 bases of the junction left unmatched. DNA of the CDR3: TGTGCCAGCAGTGAAGTTACAGGGGCCGGGGAGCTGTTTTTT. This encodes CASSEVTGAGELFF.

The chain is built from TRBV11-2 and TRBJ2-2, with TRBD1 matching 9 bases. The CDR3 covers 18 residues. V trimming: 5 bases; J trimming: 4 bases; junction bases outside the gene matches: 14. Germline V gene lookup returns CDR1 SGHAT and CDR2 FQNNGV. In nucleotides, the CDR3 is TGTGCCAGCAGCAAGGAACCGGGACAGGGCTCGGGCACCGGGGAGCTGTTTTTT. Its translation: CASSKEPGQGSGTGELFF.

The rearrangement links TRBV10-3 to TRBJ2-3; 7 bases align to TRBD1. Trimming cost V 4 bases and J 0 bases; bases outside gene matches: 13. The CDR3 has 18 residues. Germline lookup yields CDR1 ENHRY and CDR2 SYGVKD. CDR3 amino acids: CAISGDSRNKTSTDTQYF. CDR3 bases: TGTGCCATCAGTGGGGACAGTCGAAACAAAACTAGCACAGATACGCAGTATTTT.

The chain has TRBV7-2 and TRBJ1-5, with 8 bases lining up with TRBD1. CDR3 size: 15 residues. With V trimmed by 3 bases and J by 7 bases, 8 bases remained unmatched. Germline V gives CDR1 SGHTA, CDR2 FQGNSA. As DNA, the CDR3 is TGTGCCAGCAGCTTCGCGGGGGCAGGGGGCCAGCCCCAGCATTTT. Its translation is CASSFAGAGGQPQHF.

This chain links TRBV19 with TRBJ1-6, with D possibly being TRBD1 (6 bases). Germline values: CDR1 LNHDA, CDR2 SQIVND (reference sequence). The CDR3 contains 15 residues. V was trimmed by 3 bases and J by 10 bases, leaving 16 bases between them. Written as DNA, the CDR3 is TGTGCCAGTAGTATGGATGGGACACCGGGGTCACCCCTCCACTTT. This codes for CASSMDGTPGSPLHF.

The V call is TRBV7-2, the J call TRBJ1-1; possible D gene TRBD1, 6 bases. The CDR3 consists of 16 residues. Trimming stripped 1 base from V and 0 bases from J, with 12 bases between. Germline V lookup: CDR1 SGHTA, CDR2 FQGNSA. Here the CDR3 DNA reads TGTGCCAGCAGCTTAGGCAGGGGCTATATGAACACTGAAGCTTTCTTT. It is translated as CASSLGRGYMNTEAFF.

The chain links TRBV5-1 to TRBJ2-3; TRBD1 might be the D (6 bases). Per the germline V gene, CDR1 is SGHRS and CDR2 is YFSETQ. Trimming stripped 3 bases from V and 0 bases from J, with 20 bases between. The CDR3 is 18 residues long. The CDR3 nucleotides are TGCGCCAGCAGCTATAGACAGGCTACGATTTCTAGCACAGATACGCAGTATTTT. Amino acid sequence: CASSYRQATISSTDTQYF.

This clone turned up a few times. V and J are TRBV29-1 and TRBJ2-3; D call uncertain. V lost 2 bases and J 4 bases, leaving 13 bases between the germline ends. CDR3 length: 14 amino acids. Germline V lookup: CDR1 SQVTM, CDR2 ANQGSEA. CDR3: CSVERNGGPDTQYF. The CDR3 DNA reads as TGCAGCGTTGAAAGGAATGGTGGGCCAGATACGCAGTATTTT.

This chain uses TRBV19 with TRBJ2-1; TRBD2 agrees at 9 bases. Per germline, CDR1 LNHDA and CDR2 SQIVND (reference sequence). Trimming took 7 bases from V and 8 from J; bases not matched to a gene: 12. There are 15 residues in the CDR3. For the CDR3, the DNA is TGTGCCAGTACTAAGAGCGGGGGGAGTGGGGATGAGCAGTTCTTC. Protein sequence: CASTKSGGSGDEQFF.

The table lists this clone with a count of one. The chain uses TRBV12-5 and TRBJ2-7; 7 nucleotides line up with TRBD2. Looked up from germline, CDR1 is LGHNT and CDR2 is FRNRAP. The CDR3 has 15 residues. V trimming: 6 bases; J trimming: 2 bases; junction bases outside the gene matches: 10. The DNA of the CDR3 is TGTGCTAGTGGCCTCGGGGGGACCGGGGCCTACGAGCAGTACTTC. Its translation is CASGLGGTGAYEQYF.

The chain couples TRBV5-1 to TRBJ1-1; TRBD1 matches 9 bases. The CDR3 spans 19 residues. Germline values: CDR1 SGHRS, CDR2 YFSETQ. With V trimmed by 3 bases and J by 1 base, 16 bases remained unmatched. CDR3 sequence reads: CASSSGQGMGASRNTEAFF. The CDR3, as DNA: TGCGCCAGCAGCTCGGGACAGGGAATGGGGGCCTCCAGGAACACTGAAGCTTTCTTT. Full variable domain (missing parts from reference TRBV5-1 and TRBJ1-1): KAGVTQTPRYLIKTRGQQVTLSCSPISGHRSVSWYQQTPGQGLQFLFEYFSETQRNKGNFPGRFSGRQFSNSRSEMNVSTLELGDSALYLCASSSGQGMGASRNTEAFFGQGTRLTVV.

This sequence joins TRBV3-1 (or the pseudogene TRBV3-2) and TRBJ1-3; perhaps TRBD1 as D (6 bases). Trimming took off 4 bases at V and 4 bases at J, with 17 bases between the two ends. Germline V gene sequence: CDR1 LGHDT, CDR2 YNNKEL (reference sequence). The CDR3 loop spans 16 amino acids. CDR3: CASSPYLGQLGNTIYF. The DNA for the CDR3 is TGTGCCAGCAGCCCGTATCTCGGACAGTTAGGAAACACCATATATTTT.

J is TRBJ1-5 and V is TRBV12-1; the listed D gene, TRBD1, was not tested against the DNA. TRBV12-1 is a recognized pseudogene. This CDR3 has 16 amino acids. The CDR3 region is CASSPRTVSSNQPQHF. The CDR3, as DNA: TGTGCCAGCAGCCCGCGGACAGTAAGTAGCAATCAGCCCCAGCATTTT.

In this sample, this clone turned up once. The rearrangement links TRBV5-1 to TRBJ1-2; 7 bases map to TRBD1. V lost 0 bases, J lost 6 bases, and 8 bases stayed unmatched. The germline V gene has CDR1 SGHRS and CDR2 YFSETQ. The length of the CDR3 is 15 residues. The CDR3 DNA is TGCGCCAGCAGCTTGGGAAGGGGGCGCTCGGATGGCTACACCTTC. It specifies CASSLGRGRSDGYTF.

A single count supports this clone. V gene TRBV5-1 combines with J gene TRBJ2-7; 8 bases fit TRBD1. Germline CDR1 is SGHRS and CDR2 is YFSETQ. This CDR3 comprises 13 residues. The trim removed 4 bases at V and 6 bases at J, leaving 6 bases unmatched. In DNA, the CDR3 is TGCGCCAGCAGCGTAGGACAGGGAGGCGAGCAGTACTTC. Translated, it gives CASSVGQGGEQYF.

This clone was counted a single time. The rearrangement links TRBV7-3 to TRBJ2-2; 9 positions match TRBD2. Per germline, CDR1 SGHTA and CDR2 FQGTGA. V trimming: 2 bases; J trimming: 6 bases; junction bases outside the gene matches: 13. This CDR3 region has 18 residues. The DNA for the CDR3 is TGTGCCAGCAGCTTAGGATTCCTAGCGGGGAATAGGGCCGGGGAGCTGTTTTTT. Translation: CASSLGFLAGNRAGELFF.

V usage is TRBV7-2 and J usage is TRBJ1-2; D is perhaps TRBD1 (6 bases). Germline V gives CDR1 SGHTA, CDR2 FQGNSA. This CDR3 has 14 amino acids. V lost 5 bases to trimming and J lost 5 bases, with 15 bases between them. CDR3 amino acids: CASSAEQGRYGYTF. Here the CDR3 DNA reads TGTGCCAGCAGCGCCGAACAGGGTAGATATGGCTACACCTTC.

The chain uses TRBV7-2 and TRBJ1-1; D gene ambiguous. V lost 2 bases and J 2 bases, leaving 12 bases between the germline ends. The CDR3 totals 15 residues. Germline assignment: CDR1 SGHTA and CDR2 FQGNSA. The CDR3 coding sequence is TGTGCCAGCAGCTTACAGGAAGGTTTAAACACTGAAGCTTTCTTT. Its translation is CASSLQEGLNTEAFF. Full variable domain (rest looked up from reference TRBV7-2 and TRBJ1-1): GAGVSQSPSNKVTEKGKDVELRCDPISGHTALYWYRQSLGQGLEFLIYFQGNSAPDKSGLPSDRFSAERTGGSVSTLTIQRTQQEDSAVYLCASSLQEGLNTEAFFGQGTRLTVV.

The gene calls are TRBV5-5 and TRBJ1-2; 10 bases are a match to TRBD1. This CDR3 spans 15 amino acids. Germline V CDR1 and CDR2: SGHKS, YYEKEE (reference sequence). With 4 bases clipped from V and 7 bases from J, the junction kept 10 bases outside the gene matches. This CDR3 reads CASSQITGTGAGYTF. CDR3 nucleotide sequence: TGTGCCAGCAGCCAAATCACCGGGACAGGGGCTGGCTACACCTTC.

The chain employs TRBV30 and TRBJ1-2; TRBD1 agrees at 9 bases. The ends lost 2 bases at V and 7 bases at J; junction bases unmatched: 11. This CDR3 comprises 15 residues. Germline CDR1 reads GTSNPN; CDR2 reads SVGIG (reference sequence). CDR3 protein: CAWSTGTGRAFGYTF. CDR3 sequence (DNA): TGTGCCTGGAGTACTGGGACAGGGAGGGCCTTTGGCTACACCTTC.

This clone was found a few times. The chain employs TRBV5-4 and TRBJ1-4; D possibly corresponds to TRBD1 (6 bases). Germline V gives CDR1 SGHNT, CDR2 YYREEE (reference sequence). The CDR3 has 13 amino acids. Trimming took 4 bases from V and 7 from J, leaving 11 bases between them. The CDR3 DNA is TGTGCCAGCAGCAGGAACAGGGCTGAAAAACTGTTTTTT. Its protein is CASSRNRAEKLFF.

J is TRBJ2-3 and V is TRBV5-1; D possibly corresponds to TRBD1 (6 bases). The V and J ends lost 1 base and 8 bases respectively, with 17 bases between them. The CDR3 extends over 15 amino acids. CDR1 and CDR2 from the germline V gene are SGHRS and YFSETQ. For the CDR3, the DNA is TGCGCCAGCAGCTTGCAGGGGACCAACGAACGTACGCAGTATTTT. Amino acids: CASSLQGTNERTQYF.